This T cell receptor (beta chain) originates from a study of blood T cell repertoires in COVID-19. This clone was seen only a few times. Trimming removed 7 bases from V and 2 bases from J, with 15 bases in between. CDR1 is MNHEY and CDR2 is SVGAGI in the germline V gene. The CDR3 has 14 residues. Libraries were prepared by immunoSEQ multiplex PCR; TCRdb keeps only in-frame clonotypes and omits some of them. Of about 230,000 clones listed, under 90% were seen once; the top ten hold roughly 10%. The sample was peripheral blood. The origin of this receptor is a man aged 50 to 59 with COVID-19, enrolled during active disease. The chain links TRBV6-5 to TRBJ2-7; perhaps TRBD2 as D (6 bases). This chain's CDR3 is CASTTGLPTYEQYF. The CDR3 bases are TGTGCCAGCACAACGGGACTTCCAACCTACGAGCAGTACTTC.